These 29 T cell receptor beta chains were sequenced from one sample in a study of regulatory T cells in long-lasting Graves disease. Sequencing libraries for TCR beta were prepared with iRepertoire HTBI primers and Arm-PCR of CDR3 regions. In TCRdb, the multiplex PCR reads were re-called with MiXCR into one record per CDR3 protein. The sample holds about 220,000 distinct CDR3 sequences, roughly 20% seen once. Indicated time point: newly diagnosed GD, antithyroid drugs for less than 3 months. Generation of the TCR library employed RNA extracted from PBMCs. These data also featured in a second study, about T cells in Graves' hyperthyroidism and ophthalmopathy.

The specimen comprised peripheral blood mononuclear cells (PBMCs), sampled at new diagnosis, from a patient treated with antithyroid drugs. Receptors originate from a woman aged 25 to 39 with Graves disease.

Concerning this clonotype: A much larger clone sits a single nucleotide away, making a read error possible. This chain uses TRBV4-1 with TRBJ1-5; no clear D gene. V gave up 0 bases and J gave up 6 bases, with 12 bases separating them. CDR1 MGHRA and CDR2 YSYEKL come from the germline V gene. This CDR3 is built from 15 residues. The CDR3 DNA reads as TGCGCCAGCAGCCAAGATATCTCAGGCAGTCAGCCCCAGCATTTT. Its protein is CASSQDISGSQPQHF.

This clonotype came up many times. The chain uses TRBV19 and TRBJ1-1, with a weak D call TRBD1 (5 bases). V was shortened by 6 bases and J by 11 bases, with 13 bases between the two germline ends. Germline V gene lookup returns CDR1 LNHDA and CDR2 SQIVND (reference sequence). The CDR3 loop spans 11 amino acids. CDR3 DNA sequence: TGTGCCAGTAGCCCGGGACTTGAGGCTTTCTTT. It yields the protein CASSPGLEAFF.

This clonotype came up many times. The V and J genes are TRBV4-2 and TRBJ2-2; 10 bases are shared with TRBD1. V lost 1 base and J lost 6; bases outside the gene matches: 2. The CDR3 is 15 amino acids. The germline CDR1 and CDR2 sequences are LGHNA and YNFKEQ. CDR3 nucleotides: TGTGCCAGCAGCCAAGGGGGACAGGGGCCCGGGGAGCTGTTTTTT. The encoded protein is CASSQGGQGPGELFF.

Ten or more counts support this clonotype. The rearrangement joins TRBV19 to TRBJ2-6; the match to TRBD1 covers 11 bases. The CDR3 runs to 18 residues. V lost 3 bases to trimming and J lost 2 bases; unmatched junction nucleotides: 6. The germline V gene encodes CDR1 LNHDA and CDR2 SQIVND (reference sequence). The CDR3 here is CASSISRDRGAGANVLTF. The CDR3 bases are TGTGCCAGTAGTATCTCCCGGGACAGGGGGGCTGGGGCCAACGTCCTGACTTTC. Full variable domain (missing parts from reference TRBV19 and TRBJ2-6): DGGITQSPKYLFRKEGQNVTLSCEQNLNHDAMYWYRQDPGQGLRLIYYSQIVNDFQKGDIAEGYSVSREKKESFPLTVTSAQKNPTAFYLCASSISRDRGAGANVLTFGAGSRLTVL.

This clonotype was observed many times. The V gene is TRBV3-1, the J gene TRBJ1-1, with 9 bases aligning to TRBD1. The ends lost 4 bases at V and 6 bases at J; junction bases unmatched: 12. Germline V gene lookup returns CDR1 LGHDT and CDR2 YNNKEL (reference sequence). The CDR3 sequence is 16 residues long. CDR3 DNA: TGTGCCAGCAGCCCCCGATTTAGACAGGGGGATCCTGAAGCTTTCTTT. Residues: CASSPRFRQGDPEAFF.

There are many counts of this clonotype. The chain combines TRBV9 with TRBJ2-1, with D possibly TRBD2 on 7 matching bases. The V end was cut by 3 bases, the J end by 4 bases, with 11 bases between. Germline values: CDR1 SGDLS, CDR2 YYNGEE. This CDR3 region has 14 residues. The CDR3 DNA sequence: TGTGCCAGCAGCGCCGGGGGGCCATACAATGAGCAGTTCTTC. Translating gives CASSAGGPYNEQFF. Full variable domain (rest looked up from reference TRBV9 and TRBJ2-1): DSGVTQTPKHLITATGQRVTLRCSPRSGDLSVYWYQQSLDQGLQFLIQYYNGEERAKGNILERFSAQQFPDLHSELNLSSLELGDSALYFCASSAGGPYNEQFFGPGTRLTVL.

V usage is TRBV7-3 and J usage is TRBJ1-2, with 9 bases fitting TRBD1. Trimming took 5 bases from V and 5 from J; bases not matched to a gene: 9. This CDR3 is built from 15 residues. The germline gives CDR1 SGHTA, CDR2 FQGTGA. CDR3 coding DNA: TGTGCCAGCAGCATCAAACAGGGGGCCGGGTATGGCTACACCTTC. Translated, it gives CASSIKQGAGYGYTF.

This clonotype was detected ten times or more. This rearrangement joins TRBV30 to TRBJ2-7; 10 nucleotides line up with TRBD1. J lost 0 bases, V lost 0 bases, and 11 bases had no gene match. Germline V CDR1 and CDR2: GTSNPN, SVGIG (reference sequence). The CDR3 consists of 18 residues. The CDR3 DNA reads TGTGCCTGGAGTGTTACGGACAGGGGGACCGCCATCTCCTACGAGCAGTACTTC. It is translated as CAWSVTDRGTAISYEQYF. The full variable domain, completed using reference TRBV30 and TRBJ2-7, is SQTIHQWPATLVQPVGSPLSLECTVEGTSNPNLYWYRQAAGRGLQLLFYSVGIGQISSEVPQNLSASRPQDRQFILSSKKLLLSDSGFYLCAWSVTDRGTAISYEQYFGPGTRLTVT.

This clonotype was detected many times. V and J are TRBV28 and TRBJ2-4, with 7 bases matching TRBD1. Germline values: CDR1 MDHEN, CDR2 SYDVKM. The CDR3 covers 14 residues. After removal of 5 bases from V and 3 bases from J, the junction contained 4 bases not matched to a gene. In nucleotides, the CDR3 is TGTGCCAGCAGTCTCGACAGGGTCAAAAACATTCAGTACTTC. Encoded protein: CASSLDRVKNIQYF.

This clonotype was picked up many times. J is TRBJ1-2 and V is TRBV6-1; 7 nucleotides match TRBD1. The V and J ends lost 6 bases and 6 bases, in that order; junction bases with no gene match: 7. CDR3 length: 13 amino acids. Germline loops: CDR1 MNHNS, CDR2 SASEGT. CDR3 in amino acids: CASRADRVDGYTF. CDR3 DNA: TGTGCCAGCAGGGCCGACAGGGTTGATGGCTACACCTTC.

In its sample, this clonotype was seen many times. V and J are TRBV2 and TRBJ1-4, with D unclear. The CDR3 sequence is 13 residues long. Per the germline V gene, CDR1 is SNHLY and CDR2 is FYNNEI. Trimming shortened V by 6 bases and J by 8 bases, and 13 bases separated the two germline ends. The CDR3 loop is CASRDVAGEKLFF. The DNA for the CDR3 is TGTGCCAGCAGGGACGTCGCGGGGGAAAAACTGTTTTTT.

Ten or more counts support this clonotype. The chain joins TRBV30 to TRBJ2-7; D may be TRBD1 (5 bases). The germline gives CDR1 GTSNPN, CDR2 SVGIG (reference sequence). CDR3 size: 11 residues. The V gene lost 5 bases and the J gene lost 3 bases, with 8 bases spanning the gap. CDR3 residues: CAWHQGYEQYF. CDR3 nucleotide sequence: TGTGCCTGGCATCAGGGCTACGAGCAGTACTTC.

The gene calls are TRBV6-2 or TRBV6-3 and TRBJ2-7, with 11 bases aligning to TRBD1. The CDR3 loop spans 17 amino acids. With V trimmed by 5 bases and J by 4 bases, 13 bases remained unmatched. CDR1 MNHEY and CDR2 SVGEGT come from the germline V gene. CDR3 nucleotides: TGTGCCAGCAGTATTCATGGACAGGGGGCGGGAGGATACGAGCAGTACTTC. Its protein product is CASSIHGQGAGGYEQYF.

This clonotype has a count of ten or more. The rearrangement uses TRBV19 and TRBJ2-3; maybe TRBD1 (5 bases). Trimming pared 6 bases from V and 9 bases from J, leaving 16 bases between. Germline-derived CDR1 and CDR2 are LNHDA and SQIVND (reference sequence). The CDR3 sequence is 13 residues long. The CDR3 spells CASRLGQQNTQYF. CDR3 in DNA: TGTGCCAGTAGACTTGGACAACAGAACACGCAGTATTTT.

The rearrangement uses TRBV27 and TRBJ2-7; a possible D gene is TRBD1 (6 bases). The germline V gene encodes CDR1 MNHEY and CDR2 SMNVEV (reference sequence). V lost 2 bases, J lost 2 bases, and 13 bases lay in between. The CDR3 is 15 amino acids. CDR3 region: CASSLLDRPPYEQYF. In DNA, the CDR3 is TGTGCCAGCAGTTTACTGGACAGACCCCCCTACGAGCAGTACTTC.

This clonotype has at least ten counts. This sequence joins TRBV7-9 and TRBJ2-5; no clear D gene. Germline values: CDR1 SEHNR, CDR2 FQNEAQ (reference sequence). V gave up 5 bases and J gave up 5 bases, with 9 bases separating them. The CDR3 is 12 amino acids. The CDR3 is CASSPVWETQYF. The DNA for the CDR3 is TGTGCCAGCAGCCCCGTATGGGAGACCCAGTACTTC.

This clonotype was picked up many times. The V and J genes are TRBV30 and TRBJ2-1, with D tentatively TRBD1 (6 bases). The CDR3 is made up of 13 amino acids. V lost 2 bases to trimming and J lost 7 bases, with 12 bases between them. Germline assignment: CDR1 GTSNPN and CDR2 SVGIG (reference sequence). CDR3 DNA sequence: TGTGCCTGGAGTCCGGACAGCCATAATGAGCAGTTCTTC. Protein sequence: CAWSPDSHNEQFF.

Many counts were recorded for this clonotype. The gene calls are TRBV9 and TRBJ2-3; D is possibly TRBD2 (5 bases). The germline V gene has CDR1 SGDLS and CDR2 YYNGEE. Trimming removed 4 bases at V and 2 bases at J, with 23 bases between. The CDR3 has 18 amino acids. This CDR3 reads CASSFRHSSFGDTDTQYF. The DNA for the CDR3 is TGTGCCAGCAGCTTCCGTCATTCTAGCTTCGGGGACACAGATACGCAGTATTTT.

This clonotype has ten or more counts. The rearrangement uses TRBV11-1 and TRBJ2-2; TRBD1 is a possible D gene (6 bases). Germline V CDR1 and CDR2: SGHAT, FQDESV (reference sequence). The CDR3 is 17 amino acids. Deletions cut 5 bases from V and 4 bases from J, with 20 bases between. CDR3 coding DNA: TGTGCCAGCAGCAAGAGAACGTCAGGGGTGGGCACCGGGGAGCTGTTTTTT. Its translation: CASSKRTSGVGTGELFF.

In regard to this clonotype: A much larger clone sits a single nucleotide away, making a read error possible. The gene calls are TRBV5-4 and TRBJ2-7, with 9 bases aligning to TRBD1. The germline V gene encodes CDR1 SGHNT and CDR2 YYREEE (reference sequence). The CDR3 totals 14 residues. The CDR3 DNA follows: TGTGCCAGCAGCTTGCGGGACAGGGCCTACGACCAGTACTTC. Protein product: CASSLRDRAYDQYF.

This clonotype was observed at least ten times. The chain combines TRBV19 with TRBJ1-3; D gene unclear. CDR1 and CDR2 (germline): LNHDA, SQIVND (reference sequence). CDR3 length: 14 residues. Trimming stripped 6 bases from V and 4 bases from J, with 13 bases between. CDR3 region: CASRTALGGNTIYF. CDR3 nucleotides: TGTGCCAGTAGGACCGCTCTGGGAGGAAACACCATATATTTT.

In this sample, this clonotype turned up a few times. With a much larger clone just one base away, this may be a read error. The chain joins TRBV24-1 to TRBJ2-1; maybe TRBD2 (6 bases). Trimming pared 9 bases from V and 6 bases from J, leaving 20 bases between. Germline V CDR1 and CDR2: KGHDR, SFDVKD. This CDR3 contains 15 residues. In DNA form, the CDR3 reads TGTGCCACCCGTACGGGACTCCTGGCAGGCAATGAGCAGTTCTTC. Its translation is CATRTGLLAGNEQFF.

Ten or more counts support this clonotype. The chain employs TRBV18 and TRBJ2-1; D unclear. The CDR3 runs to 14 residues. From germline, CDR1 is KGHSH and CDR2 LQKENI. Trimming removed 3 bases at V and 8 bases at J, with 14 bases between. The CDR3 DNA sequence: TGTGCCAGCTCACCCCAGTCGAGTTCCCATGAGCAGTTCTTC. Translation gives CASSPQSSSHEQFF.

The sample holds many counts of this clonotype. This sequence joins TRBV12-3 or TRBV12-4 and TRBJ2-1, with 9 nucleotides matching TRBD1. V shed 6 bases and J 7 bases; nucleotides not matched to a gene: 4. The CDR3 contains 13 residues. CDR3 residues: CASRGQGRNEQFF. The CDR3 region has the DNA TGTGCCAGCAGAGGACAGGGGCGGAATGAGCAGTTCTTC.

The sample holds many counts of this clonotype. This chain joins TRBV15 and TRBJ2-3; 7 positions match TRBD1. CDR1 and CDR2 from the germline V gene are LNHNV and YYDKDF (reference sequence). This CDR3 is 17 amino acids long. V trimming: 3 bases; J trimming: 0 bases; junction bases outside the gene matches: 9. The CDR3 here is CATSRATGTVSTDTQYF. The CDR3 bases are TGTGCCACCAGCAGGGCAACCGGGACAGTGAGCACAGATACGCAGTATTTT.

The sample holds a few counts of this clonotype. The V and J genes are TRBV19 and TRBJ2-3, with TRBD2 matching over 11 bases. Germline lookup yields CDR1 LNHDA and CDR2 SQIVND (reference sequence). CDR3 length: 16 amino acids. V shed 6 bases, J shed 0 bases, and the junction held 5 bases outside the gene matches. DNA of the CDR3: TGTGCCAGTAGGACTAGCGGGGACCCTAGCACAGATACGCAGTATTTT. This codes for CASRTSGDPSTDTQYF. Variable domain in full (rest from reference TRBV19 and TRBJ2-3): DGGITQSPKYLFRKEGQNVTLSCEQNLNHDAMYWYRQDPGQGLRLIYYSQIVNDFQKGDIAEGYSVSREKKESFPLTVTSAQKNPTAFYLCASRTSGDPSTDTQYFGPGTRLTVL.

This clonotype occurred once. One base separates it from a far larger clone, so it is likely a read error. The chain employs TRBV11-2 and TRBJ2-3, with 12 bases identical to TRBD2. The germline V gene has CDR1 SGHAT and CDR2 FQNNGV. The CDR3 runs 16 residues. V was pared by 1 base and J by 3 bases, with 2 bases of the junction left unmatched. In DNA form, the CDR3 reads TGTGCCAGCAGCTTAGCTAGCGGGGGGGCAACAGATACGCAGTATTTT. It codes for CASSLASGGATDTQYF.

The gene calls are TRBV3-1 and TRBJ2-7; D is ambiguous. The ends were cut back, 1 base at V and 6 bases at J, with 10 bases in the middle. CDR1 and CDR2 from the germline V gene are LGHDT and YNNKEL (reference sequence). CDR3 length equals 13 residues. The CDR3 bases are TGTGCCAGCAGCCAAGGACCCGGGTTCGAGCAGTACTTC. Encoded protein: CASSQGPGFEQYF.

This clonotype was detected many times. The chain employs TRBV19 and TRBJ1-5; D is perhaps TRBD1 (6 bases). Trimming removed 2 bases from V and 3 bases from J, with 8 bases in between. Germline V gives CDR1 LNHDA, CDR2 SQIVND (reference sequence). The CDR3 extends over 14 amino acids. CDR3 sequence (DNA): TGTGCCAGTAGTATACAGGGGAACAATCAGCCCCAGCATTTT. This sequence encodes CASSIQGNNQPQHF. The variable domain in full, completed from reference TRBV19 and TRBJ1-5, reads DGGITQSPKYLFRKEGQNVTLSCEQNLNHDAMYWYRQDPGQGLRLIYYSQIVNDFQKGDIAEGYSVSREKKESFPLTVTSAQKNPTAFYLCASSIQGNNQPQHFGDGTRLSIL.